A single sample gave rise to the 25 T cell receptor beta chains below, sequenced in a study of cytomegalovirus exposure and HLA in healthy donors. Primers: 60 Vbeta forward and 13 Jbeta reverse. The table came from immunoSEQ multiplex PCR; TCRdb's copy has only in-frame clones and leaves some out. This sample carries about 110,000 clones, around four fifths of them seen once, and the ten largest clones take 1.3%. The sequenced sample was PBMCs. Receptors were obtained from a man in his thirties or forties in good health and CMV-seronegative.

CDR3 coding DNA: TGTGCCAGCTCGCCAACTCGGGGCTATAATTCACCCCTCCACTTT. Protein: CASSPTRGYNSPLHF. The genes are TRBV18 and TRBJ1-6, with D uncertain. With 6 bases removed from V and 3 bases from J, the gap between germline ends came to 12 bases. Germline-derived CDR1 and CDR2 are KGHSH and LQKENI. This CDR3 is built from 15 residues.

V is TRBV9 and J is TRBJ2-5, with 11 bases lining up with TRBD2. Germline V gene lookup returns CDR1 SGDLS and CDR2 YYNGEE. The CDR3 has 19 residues. V lost 0 bases and J lost 5; bases outside the gene matches: 15. DNA for the CDR3: TGTGCCAGCAGCGTAGGGCTAGCGGGGGGACTTTACCTTGATGAGACCCAGTACTTC. It yields the protein CASSVGLAGGLYLDETQYF.

The rearrangement joins TRBV4-1 to TRBJ2-5, with 14 bases lining up with TRBD2. The germline gives CDR1 MGHRA, CDR2 YSYEKL. The CDR3 is 18 residues long. The ends lost 1 base at V and 2 bases at J; junction bases unmatched: 6. The CDR3 sequence is CASSQGLAGGPNQETQYF. The CDR3 nucleotides read TGCGCCAGCAGCCAAGGACTAGCGGGGGGGCCAAATCAAGAGACCCAGTACTTC.

J is TRBJ2-7 and V is TRBV6-5; maybe TRBD2 (5 bases). The germline V gene encodes CDR1 MNHEY and CDR2 SVGAGI. CDR3 length: 11 amino acids. Deletions cut 4 bases from V and 6 bases from J, with 7 bases between. Written as DNA, the CDR3 is TGTGCCAGCAGTTTAGGAGGCGAGCAGTACTTC. Encoded protein: CASSLGGEQYF.

The CDR3 reads CASSQSGRDGEKLFF. CDR3 DNA: TGCGCCAGCAGTCAATCGGGCAGGGATGGTGAAAAACTGTTTTTT. J is TRBJ1-4 and V is TRBV23-1; weak D call: TRBD1 (5 bases). TRBV23-1 falls under the ORF class, with uncertain function. The V gene lost 0 bases and the J gene lost 7 bases, with 12 bases spanning the gap. This CDR3 spans 15 amino acids.

This chain links TRBV6-1 with TRBJ2-3, with 8 bases identical to TRBD2. The junction had 6 bases not matched to a gene; V was cut back by 6 bases and J by 1 base. Germline assignment: CDR1 MNHNS and CDR2 SASEGT. The CDR3 runs to 15 residues. The CDR3 region is CASRDGLAGTDTQYF. The DNA of the CDR3 is TGTGCCAGCAGGGATGGACTAGCTGGCACAGATACGCAGTATTTT.

Only a few counts were recorded for this clone. The chain has TRBV2 and TRBJ2-3; maybe TRBD2 (5 bases). V was cut by 7 bases and J by 2 bases, with 13 bases left in between. The V gene's germline CDR1 is SNHLY and CDR2 FYNNEI. CDR3 length: 14 amino acids. CDR3 protein: CASTIDGLTDTQYF. The DNA of the CDR3 is TGTGCCAGCACGATCGACGGACTCACAGATACGCAGTATTTT.

The chain carries TRBV18 and TRBJ2-1; D gene uncertain. This CDR3 spans 11 amino acids. CDR1 KGHSH and CDR2 LQKENI come from the germline V gene. Trimming shortened V by 3 bases and J by 6 bases, and 3 bases separated the two germline ends. Here the CDR3 DNA reads TGTGCCAGCTCACCTCGCAATGAGCAGTTCTTC. Protein product: CASSPRNEQFF. Variable domain in full (rest from reference TRBV18 and TRBJ2-1): NAGVMQNPRHLVRRRGQEARLRCSPMKGHSHVYWYRQLPEEGLKFMVYLQKENIIDESGMPKERFSAEFPKEGPSILRIQQVVRGDSAAYFCASSPRNEQFFGPGTRLTVL.

This clone was counted between two and nine times. One end of the junction is discordant with germline, which a read error may explain. The chain employs TRBV6-1 and TRBJ1-5, with D possibly matching TRBD1 (6 bases). Germline-derived CDR1 and CDR2 are MNHNS and SASEGT. The CDR3 contains 17 residues. The CDR3 region is CASSEAHRGAVSQTQHF. The CDR3 DNA sequence: TGTGCCAGCAGTGAAGCGCATCGGGGGGCTGTCTCTCAGACCCAGCATTTT.

This chain links TRBV7-2 with TRBJ2-7; TRBD2 matches at 9 bases. J lost 4 bases, V lost 7 bases, and 11 bases had no gene match. CDR1 is SGHTA, CDR2 FQGNSA, per germline. The CDR3 is made up of 15 amino acids. This CDR3 reads CASNPLAGSMYEQYF. The CDR3 DNA sequence: TGTGCCAGCAACCCCCTAGCGGGGAGTATGTACGAGCAGTACTTC.

Only a few counts were recorded for this clone. Sequence at one end of the junction differs from germline and may be a read error. The chain links TRBV7-7 to TRBJ1-1; perhaps TRBD1 as D (6 bases). The CDR3 runs 15 residues. Germline V lookup: CDR1 SSHAT, CDR2 FNYEAQ (reference sequence). CDR3 sequence reads: CASSCTSQGCTEAFF. CDR3 coding DNA: TGTGCTAGCAGCTGCACCTCCCAGGGGTGCACTGAAGCTTTCTTT. Complete variable domain (other parts from reference TRBV7-7 and TRBJ1-1): GAGVSQSPRYKVTKRGQDVTLRCDPISSHATLYWYQQALGQGPEFLTYFNYEAQPDKSGLPSDRFSAERPEGSISTLTIQRTEQRDSAMYRCASSCTSQGCTEAFFGQGTRLTVV.

This rearrangement joins TRBV27 to TRBJ2-7; TRBD2 aligns across 10 bases. The V and J ends lost 4 bases and 3 bases, in that order; junction bases with no gene match: 9. Germline CDR1 MNHEY, CDR2 SMNVEV (reference sequence). The CDR3 consists of 16 residues. The CDR3: CASSSLAGGLNYEQYF. CDR3 nucleotide sequence: TGTGCCAGCAGTTCATTAGCGGGAGGCCTGAACTACGAGCAGTACTTC.

CDR3 nucleotides: TGTGCCAGCAGCGAATTAAGTTCACGGGACAGGGGGCGAGGCTACACCTTC. Its protein product is CASSELSSRDRGRGYTF. This chain uses TRBV7-9 with TRBJ1-2; TRBD1 matches 12 bases. The V gene end was trimmed by 5 bases and the J gene end by 8 bases; junction bases not matched to a gene: 15. Germline-derived CDR1 and CDR2 are SEHNR and FQNEAQ (reference sequence). The CDR3 runs 17 residues.

The chain links TRBV27 to TRBJ2-7; D possibly corresponds to TRBD2 (6 bases). The CDR3 has 16 residues. The germline V and J ends were trimmed by 3 bases and 6 bases, with 21 bases remaining between them. Germline loops: CDR1 MNHEY, CDR2 SMNVEV (reference sequence). The CDR3 region is CASSFERALPTREQYF. The CDR3 DNA reads TGTGCCAGCAGTTTTGAGCGGGCCCTCCCAACACGCGAGCAGTACTTC.

This clone showed up just a few times. This chain links TRBV9 with TRBJ1-4; maybe TRBD1 (5 bases). Trimming took off 0 bases at V and 7 bases at J, with 13 bases between the two ends. This CDR3 is built from 15 residues. Germline V gene lookup returns CDR1 SGDLS and CDR2 YYNGEE. CDR3 sequence: CASSVEGRRGEKLFF. The CDR3 DNA follows: TGTGCCAGCAGCGTAGAAGGGCGGAGGGGTGAAAAACTGTTTTTT. Combining the CDR3 with reference TRBV9 and TRBJ1-4 gives the whole variable domain DSGVTQTPKHLITATGQRVTLRCSPRSGDLSVYWYQQSLDQGLQFLIQYYNGEERAKGNILERFSAQQFPDLHSELNLSSLELGDSALYFCASSVEGRRGEKLFFGSGTQLSVL.

This clone was counted only a few times. The rearrangement uses TRBV10-2 and TRBJ2-7, with TRBD2 matching 14 bases. Germline V gives CDR1 WSHSY, CDR2 SAAADI. This CDR3 comprises 17 residues. After removal of 7 bases from V and 2 bases from J, the junction contained 10 bases not matched to a gene. The CDR3 nucleotides read TGCGCCAGCACAGGGACTAGCGGGGGTGTCGGGGCCTACGAGCAGTACTTC. Amino acids: CASTGTSGGVGAYEQYF.

This clone is a singleton in its sample. The chain uses TRBV7-2 and TRBJ2-1; 15 nucleotides agree with TRBD2. V was clipped by 3 bases and J by 8 bases; unmatched bases: 5. Germline-derived CDR1 and CDR2 are SGHTA and FQGNSA. The CDR3 consists of 16 residues. CDR3 amino acids: CASSLGLAGGEDEQFF. The CDR3, as DNA: TGTGCCAGCAGCTTGGGACTAGCGGGAGGCGAAGATGAGCAGTTCTTC.

This sequence joins TRBV19 and TRBJ2-7, with a tentative D call TRBD1 (6 bases). Trimming removed 6 bases from V and 1 base from J, with 13 bases in between. The germline V gene has CDR1 LNHDA and CDR2 SQIVND (reference sequence). This CDR3 region has 14 residues. CDR3 nucleotide sequence: TGTGCCAGTAGCCCCGGTACAGGGTCCTACGAGCAGTACTTC. It specifies CASSPGTGSYEQYF.

This clone has only a few counts. This CDR3 is also generated by other DNA sequences in the sample. The chain links TRBV9 to TRBJ2-5, with 11 positions matching TRBD2. With 0 bases clipped from V and 4 bases from J, the junction kept 2 bases outside the gene matches. Germline loops: CDR1 SGDLS, CDR2 YYNGEE. The CDR3 contains 15 residues. CDR3 bases: TGTGCCAGCAGCGTAGATAGCGGGAGGGGAGAGACCCAGTACTTC. Translation: CASSVDSGRGETQYF.

The chain couples TRBV7-2 to TRBJ2-5; D unresolved. The germline V gene encodes CDR1 SGHTA and CDR2 FQGNSA. V was cut by 10 bases and J by 2 bases, with 11 bases left in between. The CDR3 runs to 12 residues. The CDR3 protein is CATYEMQETQYF. CDR3 sequence (DNA): TGTGCCACCTATGAGATGCAAGAGACCCAGTACTTC.

This clone appeared a few times. The chain combines TRBV9 with TRBJ1-2; D uncertain. The CDR3 totals 16 residues. CDR1 is SGDLS, CDR2 YYNGEE, per germline. Trimming stripped 0 bases from V and 6 bases from J, with 18 bases between. In DNA, the CDR3 is TGTGCCAGCAGCGTAGCTGGAGCAGGACTATTTGATGGCTACACCTTC. It yields the protein CASSVAGAGLFDGYTF. Based on the CDR3 plus reference TRBV9 and TRBJ1-2, the full variable domain is DSGVTQTPKHLITATGQRVTLRCSPRSGDLSVYWYQQSLDQGLQFLIQYYNGEERAKGNILERFSAQQFPDLHSELNLSSLELGDSALYFCASSVAGAGLFDGYTFGSGTRLTVV.

This clone came up a few times. The J gene is TRBJ1-5, the V gene TRBV7-9; 10 bases match TRBD1. The CDR3 is 17 residues long. J gave up 4 bases and V 1 base, and 7 bases lay outside the gene matches. The germline CDR1 and CDR2 sequences are SEHNR and FQNEAQ (reference sequence). CDR3 in amino acids: CASSLGGTGVFNQPQHF. CDR3 DNA: TGTGCCAGCAGCTTAGGGGGGACAGGGGTATTTAATCAGCCCCAGCATTTT. The whole variable domain, remainder taken from reference TRBV7-9 and TRBJ1-5, is DTGVSQNPRHKITKRGQNVTFRCDPISEHNRLYWYRQTLGQGPEFLTYFQNEAQLEKSRLLSDRFSAERPKGSFSTLEIQRTEQGDSAMYLCASSLGGTGVFNQPQHFGDGTRLSIL.

The V and J genes are TRBV5-5 and TRBJ1-6; TRBD1 agrees at 9 bases. This CDR3 has 15 amino acids. The V segment lost 4 bases and the J segment 7 bases; nucleotides outside the gene matches: 6. CDR1 is SGHKS, CDR2 YYEKEE, per germline (reference sequence). The CDR3, as DNA: TGTGCCAGCAGCCACCGGACAGGGGTAAATTCACCCCTCCACTTT. Amino acids: CASSHRTGVNSPLHF.

Remarks on this clone: One end of the junction does not line up with germline, which may come from a read error. The V gene is TRBV7-7, the J gene TRBJ2-7, with a weak D call TRBD2 (6 bases). This CDR3 has 15 amino acids. CDR1 and CDR2 from the germline V gene are SSHAT and FNYEAQ (reference sequence). The CDR3 sequence is CASSIGAGSPYEQYF. The CDR3 bases are TGTGCTAGCAGCATAGGTGCGGGATCGCCTTACGAGCAGTACTTC.

The CDR3 coding sequence is TGTGCCAGCAGCTACGGGACTAGCCGCTCCAGTGAGCAGTTCTTC. Amino acid sequence: CASSYGTSRSSEQFF. The chain has TRBV11-3 and TRBJ2-1, with TRBD2 matching over 9 bases. V gave up 4 bases and J gave up 9 bases; unmatched junction bases: 10. This CDR3 has 15 residues. Germline loops: CDR1 SGHNT, CDR2 YENEEA.